This T cell receptor beta chain is drawn from a study of CD8+CD57+ T cells in acquired aplastic anemia. Study-wide results and caveats: Researchers report that around 30 CD8+ CDR3 sequences appeared in both patients and controls.

Sequencing was done on patients that had shown CD8+CD57+ cell expansion by flow cytometry. It was genomic DNA that served as the template for profiling TCR beta VDJ and CDR3. Via MiXCR, TCRdb re-called the reads, giving one row per CDR3 protein. The sample has about 200,000 distinct CDR3 sequences, around three fifths seen once. A note on this clonotype: Its antigen remains unidentified.

V was clipped by 5 bases and J by 4 bases, with 18 bases between them. Germline CDR1 and CDR2: LNHDA and SQIVND (reference sequence). The CDR3 has 16 residues. The sequence came from a human donor with aplastic anemia. The sample consisted of sorted CD4+, CD8+, or CD8+CD57+ T cells (not recorded which) from PBMCs. The chain is built from TRBV19 and TRBJ1-3; maybe TRBD1 (5 bases). The CDR3, as DNA: TGTGCCAGTAGTCCGCCGGGACGCTTAATGGGAAACACCATATATTTT. This encodes CASSPPGRLMGNTIYF.